The source of this TCR beta chain is a study of PD-1 blockade in classical Hodgkin lymphoma. Regarding the study as a whole: Reported baseline diversity: healthy donors highest, relapsed/refractory patients lowest. It was CD4+ TCR diversity, not CD8+, that rose significantly by C4D1.

Germline CDR1 SEHNR, CDR2 FQNEAQ (reference sequence). V dropped 4 bases and J dropped 2 bases, with 11 bases sitting between them. CDR3 length: 14 amino acids. Concerning this clone itself: Its antigen is still unknown.

Sequencing used immunoSEQ multiplex PCR; TCRdb keeps in-frame clones, though not all of them. The profile shows 50,000 or so clones, less than 95% of them singletons. Each patient experienced a relapse that followed autologous stem cell transplantation, and brentuximab vedotin exposure varied. The study recorded best responses of complete response, partial response or progressive disease. Sequences were derived from peripheral blood mononuclear cells (PBMCs), sampled before the second cycle of nivolumab. The receptor was isolated from a human donor with classical Hodgkin lymphoma. The chain employs TRBV7-9 and TRBJ1-1; the D is unclear. CDR3: CASSSHGLNTEAFF. CDR3 coding DNA: TGTGCCAGCAGCTCTCACGGATTAAACACTGAAGCTTTCTTT.